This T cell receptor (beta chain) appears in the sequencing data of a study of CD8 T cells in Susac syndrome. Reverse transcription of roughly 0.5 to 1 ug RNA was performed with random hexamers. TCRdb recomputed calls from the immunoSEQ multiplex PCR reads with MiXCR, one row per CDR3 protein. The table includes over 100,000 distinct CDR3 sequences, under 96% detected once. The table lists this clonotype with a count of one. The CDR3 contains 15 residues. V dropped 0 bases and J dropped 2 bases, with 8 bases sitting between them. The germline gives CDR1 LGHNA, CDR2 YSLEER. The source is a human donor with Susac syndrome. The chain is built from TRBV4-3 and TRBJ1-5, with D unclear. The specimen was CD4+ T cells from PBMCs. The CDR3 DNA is TGCGCCAGCAGCCAAGACCCTACGGGCAATCAGCCCCAGCATTTT. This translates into CASSQDPTGNQPQHF.